This T cell receptor beta chain was documented in a study of shared clonotypes between healthy human individuals. In regard to this clone: Its matching antigen is unknown.

The germline V gene has CDR1 SGHNT and CDR2 YYREEE (reference sequence). CDR3 length: 15 residues. Trimming stripped 6 bases from V and 0 bases from J, with 13 bases between. Findings and caveats of the study: Shared across several donors were roughly 5% of the naive CD4 clonotypes. Memory subsets generally showed smaller estimated richness than naive subsets did.

Assay: immunoSEQ multiplex PCR; the TCRdb copy retains only in-frame clones and omits some. The sample has 2.3 million or so clones; more than 85% are singletons. This receptor was obtained from a man aged 18 to 30 in good health. Some clones in this sample may be carry-over from other donors' samples. This chain connects TRBV5-4 to TRBJ1-3; D remains ambiguous. The specimen was naive CD4+ T cells from PBMCs. Stated subset: CD45RA+ positively selected. CDR3 region: CASTQLGGSGNTIYF. The CDR3 DNA is TGTGCCAGCACACAACTGGGTGGCTCTGGAAACACCATATATTTT.